This T cell receptor (beta chain) emerged from a study of post-analysis software for immune sequencing data. Overall study context: Relapsing-remitting, secondary progressive and progressive-relapsing courses of multiple sclerosis were included.

Overall study findings and caveats: Multiple sclerosis was associated with a significant reduction in normalized Chao1 diversity relative to controls. Same-batch preparations were strongly co-clustered by F measure. A few TRBV segments were significantly more frequent in patients than in controls. TRBV5-6, TRBV5-1 and TRBV20-1 were among these segments.

Tagging with unique molecular identifiers was a feature of the TCR beta cDNA libraries. Input populations of roughly 0.95 to 10 million T cells gave rise to a few hundred thousand cDNA molecules. TCRdb recomputed calls from the PCR reads with MiXCR, one row per CDR3 protein. The sample lists roughly 620,000 distinct CDR3 sequences, around 47% occurring once. This clonotype has only a few counts. Its antigen is not known. With 6 bases removed from V and 7 bases from J, the gap between germline ends came to 12 bases. CDR3 length equals 12 residues. The sequenced sample was blood. The source is a girl aged 10 to 17 with multiple sclerosis. The rearrangement uses TRBV12-3 or TRBV12-4 and TRBJ1-2; D is perhaps TRBD1 (6 bases). CDR3 sequence reads: CASSRGTFGYTF. In DNA, the CDR3 is TGTGCCAGCAGCCGAGGGACATTTGGCTACACCTTC.